The entry that follows covers one TCR beta chain sequence. This CDR3 comprises 15 residues. The germline V and J ends were trimmed by 4 bases and 4 bases, with 16 bases remaining between them. The germline gives CDR1 LGHNA, CDR2 YNFKEQ. These data originate in a study of T cell changes during pregnancy in multiple sclerosis. This table comes from immunoSEQ multiplex PCR, and its TCRdb copy is limited to in-frame clones, with some not included. The sample lists about 76,000 clones; roughly 90% were seen once. The specimen comprised peripheral blood, sampled in the first trimester of pregnancy. The J gene is TRBJ1-1, the V gene TRBV4-2; D perhaps matches TRBD1 (6 bases). The receptor's source is a female donor in good health, enrolled as a control in a pregnancy study. Written as DNA, the CDR3 is TGTGCCAGCAGCCCTGAAACAGGGATGGGCACTGAAGCTTTCTTT. It codes for CASSPETGMGTEAFF.